Each of the 30 T cell receptor beta chains below was sequenced from the same sample in a study of T cell responses to AZD1222 COVID-19 vaccine. Data came from immunoSEQ multiplex PCR; TCRdb stores just in-frame clones and leaves some out. The table has roughly 99,000 clones, 91% seen once. Specimen: peripheral blood, collected 28 days after the second AZD1222 dose. The origin of the receptors is an adult who received the AZD1222 COVID-19 vaccine.

This sequence joins TRBV18 and TRBJ2-3; D unresolved. Germline loops: CDR1 KGHSH, CDR2 LQKENI. The CDR3 length is 14 residues. V was cut by 6 bases and J by 1 base, with 11 bases left in between. This CDR3 is CASSTSYGTDTQYF. CDR3 sequence (DNA): TGTGCCAGCTCTACTTCATACGGCACAGATACGCAGTATTTT. The full variable domain, with the rest looked up from reference TRBV18 and TRBJ2-3, is NAGVMQNPRHLVRRRGQEARLRCSPMKGHSHVYWYRQLPEEGLKFMVYLQKENIIDESGMPKERFSAEFPKEGPSILRIQQVVRGDSAAYFCASSTSYGTDTQYFGPGTRLTVL.

This chain joins TRBV9 and TRBJ2-1; D is undetermined. The germline V gene has CDR1 SGDLS and CDR2 YYNGEE. The CDR3 is 14 amino acids. Trimming left V 0 bases short and J 0 bases short, with 4 bases between. CDR3 amino acids: CASSVGTSYNEQFF. The CDR3 nucleotides are TGTGCCAGCAGCGTAGGGACCTCCTACAATGAGCAGTTCTTC.

The chain carries TRBV6-4 and TRBJ1-1, with D possibly matching TRBD1 (5 bases). CDR1 MRHNA and CDR2 SNTAGT come from the germline V gene. V was pared by 3 bases and J by 1 base, with 6 bases between. The CDR3 totals 13 residues. CDR3 coding DNA: TGTGCCAGCAGTGAGCAGGGGAACACTGAAGCTTTCTTT. Translating gives CASSEQGNTEAFF.

The V call is TRBV6-5, the J call TRBJ1-2; D gene ambiguous. The V gene lost 1 base and the J gene lost 8 bases, with 20 bases spanning the gap. This CDR3 contains 16 residues. CDR1 MNHEY and CDR2 SVGAGI come from the germline V gene. The CDR3 DNA reads as TGTGCCAGCAGTTACTTGGGAGGGCCAGACCCAAAGGGCTACACCTTC. This codes for CASSYLGGPDPKGYTF.

The chain couples TRBV7-9 to TRBJ2-5; no clear D gene. The CDR3 is 15 residues long. The germline CDR1 and CDR2 sequences are SEHNR and FQNEAQ (reference sequence). Trimming pared 1 base from V and 2 bases from J, leaving 11 bases between. The chain's CDR3 is CASSLVPGPQETQYF. In nucleotides, the CDR3 is TGTGCCAGCAGCTTAGTCCCGGGCCCGCAAGAGACCCAGTACTTC.

This rearrangement joins TRBV28 to TRBJ1-2; 8 positions match TRBD1. Germline V gene lookup returns CDR1 MDHEN and CDR2 SYDVKM. V dropped 4 bases and J dropped 7; count of bases not matched to a gene: 17. This CDR3 has 17 amino acids. The CDR3, as DNA: TGTGCCAGCAGTTCCGCGACTCGGACAGGGACAGCGGGTGGCTACACCTTC. Translating gives CASSSATRTGTAGGYTF.

The gene calls are TRBV6-2 or TRBV6-3 and TRBJ1-1; maybe TRBD1 (6 bases). CDR1 is MNHEY, CDR2 SVGEGT, per germline. V lost 5 bases and J 1 base, leaving 11 bases between the germline ends. The CDR3 extends over 14 amino acids. The chain's CDR3 is CASSLRGSNTEAFF. DNA for the CDR3: TGTGCCAGCAGTCTCAGGGGCTCGAACACTGAAGCTTTCTTT.

J is TRBJ2-7 and V is TRBV2; 9 bases align to TRBD1. The germline CDR1 and CDR2 sequences are SNHLY and FYNNEI. CDR3 length equals 15 residues. Trimming cost V 3 bases and J 0 bases; bases outside gene matches: 3. The chain's CDR3 is CASSDVGQGSYEQYF. DNA of the CDR3: TGTGCCAGCAGTGATGTGGGACAGGGCTCCTACGAGCAGTACTTC.

The V gene is TRBV28, the J gene TRBJ1-4; TRBD1 might be the D (5 bases). Looked up from germline, CDR1 is MDHEN and CDR2 is SYDVKM. The CDR3 has 16 amino acids. Between the trimmed V and J ends, which lost 6 bases and 6 bases, there was a span of 20 bases. The CDR3 nucleotides read TGTGCCAGCAGATCCTCCGGGGCCGGGCTTGATGAAAAACTGTTTTTT. Its protein is CASRSSGAGLDEKLFF. Complete variable domain (other parts from reference TRBV28 and TRBJ1-4): DVKVTQSSRYLVKRTGEKVFLECVQDMDHENMFWYRQDPGLGLRLIYFSYDVKMKEKGDIPEGYSVSREKKERFSLILESASTNQTSMYLCASRSSGAGLDEKLFFGSGTQLSVL.

The V gene is TRBV28, the J gene TRBJ2-4; D is perhaps TRBD1 (6 bases). Germline lookup yields CDR1 MDHEN and CDR2 SYDVKM. Trimming removed 5 bases at V and 0 bases at J, with 26 bases between. This CDR3 region has 20 residues. The CDR3 reads CASSLPSRGSGDQAKNIQYF. The CDR3 DNA follows: TGTGCCAGCAGTCTCCCGTCAAGGGGGTCAGGGGATCAAGCCAAAAACATTCAGTACTTC.

The J gene is TRBJ1-6, the V gene TRBV28; tentatively, D is TRBD1 (6 bases). The CDR3 extends over 13 amino acids. CDR1 is MDHEN, CDR2 SYDVKM, per germline. Trimming removed 6 bases at V and 10 bases at J, with 13 bases between. The CDR3 region has the DNA TGTGCCAGCAGGGTTTACAGGGAATCACCCCTCCACTTT. This gives the protein CASRVYRESPLHF. Full variable domain (remainder filled in from reference TRBV28 and TRBJ1-6): DVKVTQSSRYLVKRTGEKVFLECVQDMDHENMFWYRQDPGLGLRLIYFSYDVKMKEKGDIPEGYSVSREKKERFSLILESASTNQTSMYLCASRVYRESPLHFGNGTRLTVT.

The chain carries TRBV19 and TRBJ1-4; possible D gene TRBD1, 6 bases. Germline V lookup: CDR1 LNHDA, CDR2 SQIVND (reference sequence). Trimming stripped 7 bases from V and 0 bases from J, with 9 bases between. This CDR3 is built from 14 residues. The CDR3 sequence: CASKGGATNEKLFF. The CDR3 DNA sequence: TGTGCCAGTAAGGGGGGAGCAACTAATGAAAAACTGTTTTTT.

The CDR3 is CASSPRTATNEKLFF. CDR3 nucleotide sequence: TGTGCCAGCAGTCCTCGGACAGCAACTAATGAAAAACTGTTTTTT. The rearrangement links TRBV28 to TRBJ1-4; TRBD1 is a possible D gene (6 bases). Germline CDR1 reads MDHEN; CDR2 reads SYDVKM. The CDR3 runs 15 residues. V was clipped by 5 bases and J by 0 bases, with 10 bases between them.

This chain connects TRBV12-3 or TRBV12-4 to TRBJ1-1; 7 nucleotides align to TRBD1. Trimming at V came to 7 bases and at J to 1 base, leaving 3 bases not matched to a gene. This CDR3 spans 13 amino acids. The CDR3: CASTRQGNTEAFF. CDR3 DNA sequence: TGTGCCAGCACTCGACAGGGGAACACTGAAGCTTTCTTT.

This chain connects TRBV30 to TRBJ2-2; no clear D gene. In germline, CDR1 is GTSNPN, CDR2 SVGIG (reference sequence). V was trimmed by 5 bases and J by 7 bases, leaving 14 bases between them. The CDR3 sequence is 13 residues long. CDR3 sequence: CAWATSRDGELFF. DNA for the CDR3: TGTGCCTGGGCAACATCCCGCGACGGGGAGCTGTTTTTT.

The chain is built from TRBV3-1 (or the pseudogene TRBV3-2) and TRBJ2-5; D is ambiguous. The germline V and J ends were trimmed by 3 bases and 4 bases, with 15 bases remaining between them. Germline V gene data show CDR1 as LGHDT and CDR2 as YNNKEL (reference sequence). CDR3 length equals 15 residues. The CDR3 DNA sequence: TGTGCCAGCAGCCATCTGCGTGGGTCGGGAGAGACCCAGTACTTC. Translating gives CASSHLRGSGETQYF.

The CDR3 here is CASSSARQRSLGKLFF. CDR3 DNA: TGTGCCAGCAGCTCAGCCCGGCAGAGGTCCTTAGGAAAACTGTTTTTT. The chain employs TRBV7-9 and TRBJ1-4; no definite D call. V lost 4 bases and J 10 bases, leaving 22 bases between the germline ends. From germline, CDR1 is SEHNR and CDR2 FQNEAQ (reference sequence). The CDR3 is made up of 16 amino acids.

This clone was recorded once. The V gene is TRBV10-2, the J gene TRBJ2-2; D not certain. Trimming pared 4 bases from V and 2 bases from J, leaving 14 bases between. Per the germline V gene, CDR1 is WSHSY and CDR2 is SAAADI. CDR3 length equals 16 residues. CDR3 DNA: TGCGCCAGCAGTGTTGGGGTAACGAAAAACACCGGGGAGCTGTTTTTT. This sequence encodes CASSVGVTKNTGELFF.

The CDR3 protein is CASSFQGPTNTGELFF. The CDR3 DNA reads TGTGCCAGCAGTTTTCAGGGCCCGACGAACACCGGGGAGCTGTTTTTT. The V gene is TRBV6-5, the J gene TRBJ2-2; possibly TRBD1 for D (5 bases). Germline V gene data show CDR1 as MNHEY and CDR2 as SVGAGI. The CDR3 totals 16 residues. The V end lost 4 bases, the J end lost 0 bases, and 12 bases lay between the germline ends.

The chain recombines TRBV25-1 with TRBJ1-3, with 10 nucleotides matching TRBD1. CDR1 and CDR2 (germline): MGHDK, SYGVNS. J lost 7 bases, V lost 1 base, and 4 bases had no gene match. The CDR3 is 15 amino acids. CDR3 amino acids: CASSEFGQGGNTIYF. The CDR3, as DNA: TGTGCCAGCAGTGAATTCGGACAGGGGGGGAACACCATATATTTT.

The chain carries TRBV10-1 and TRBJ2-7, with TRBD1 identical over 7 bases. J gave up 6 bases and V 4 bases, and 3 bases lay outside the gene matches. CDR3 length: 12 amino acids. CDR1 and CDR2 (germline): WNHNN, SYGVQD (reference sequence). Written as DNA, the CDR3 is TGCGCCAGCAGTGGAGCAGGGGGCGAGCAGTACTTC. Translated: CASSGAGGEQYF.

This CDR3 reads CASSSTGQETQYF. DNA for the CDR3: TGTGCCAGTAGTTCAACAGGGCAAGAGACCCAGTACTTC. The chain uses TRBV19 and TRBJ2-5; TRBD1 is a possible D gene (6 bases). The CDR3 runs 13 residues. Germline CDR1 and CDR2: LNHDA and SQIVND (reference sequence). V lost 5 bases and J 2 bases, leaving 9 bases between the germline ends.

The chain employs TRBV9 and TRBJ2-1, with a tentative D call TRBD2 (6 bases). Germline CDR1 and CDR2: SGDLS and YYNGEE. The CDR3 runs 16 residues. Trimming removed 2 bases from V and 5 bases from J, with 17 bases in between. The CDR3 loop is CASSVGSSNPNNEQFF. The DNA of the CDR3 is TGTGCCAGCAGCGTCGGGAGTTCGAACCCCAACAATGAGCAGTTCTTC.

J is TRBJ2-7 and V is TRBV7-9; 13 positions match TRBD2. Germline V gene lookup returns CDR1 SEHNR and CDR2 FQNEAQ (reference sequence). Unmatched junction bases numbered 1, after V lost 3 bases and J lost 2 bases. CDR3 length: 15 amino acids. CDR3 in amino acids: CASSFGTSGAYEQYF. As DNA, the CDR3 is TGTGCCAGCAGCTTTGGGACTAGCGGGGCCTACGAGCAGTACTTC.

The genes are TRBV10-3 and TRBJ2-1; 11 bases map to TRBD2. Per the germline V gene, CDR1 is ENHRY and CDR2 is SYGVKD. V shed 2 bases and J 4 bases; nucleotides not matched to a gene: 4. The CDR3 covers 16 residues. CDR3 DNA sequence: TGTGCCATCAGTGAGGCGGGGACTAGCGGTTACAATGAGCAGTTCTTC. Protein sequence: CAISEAGTSGYNEQFF.

The J gene is TRBJ2-7, the V gene TRBV15, with 7 bases lining up with TRBD2. J lost 4 bases, V lost 1 base, and 13 bases had no gene match. The germline V gene encodes CDR1 LNHNV and CDR2 YYDKDF (reference sequence). CDR3 size: 17 residues. In DNA, the CDR3 is TGTGCCACCAGCAGAGCCACCTTGCTAGCGGACACTTACGAGCAGTACTTC. Translated: CATSRATLLADTYEQYF.

CDR3 nucleotides: TGTGCCAGCAGTGAAGTCTTTAGCAATCAGCCCCAGCATTTT. Protein sequence: CASSEVFSNQPQHF. The rearrangement uses TRBV2 and TRBJ1-5, with no clear D. From germline, CDR1 is SNHLY and CDR2 FYNNEI. The CDR3 totals 14 residues. V lost 1 base and J lost 0, with 4 bases in between. Looking up the rest from reference TRBV2 and TRBJ1-5 gives the full variable domain: EPEVTQTPSHQVTQMGQEVILRCVPISNHLYFYWYRQILGQKVEFLVSFYNNEISEKSEIFDDQFSVERPDGSNFTLKIRSTKLEDSAMYFCASSEVFSNQPQHFGDGTRLSIL.

This rearrangement joins TRBV18 to TRBJ1-1; a possible D gene is TRBD1 (5 bases). Trimming left V 10 bases short and J 1 base short, with 13 bases between. CDR1 is KGHSH and CDR2 is LQKENI in the germline V gene. The CDR3 is 13 residues long. The DNA for the CDR3 is TGTGCCACCAGGGCAGCGACGAACACTGAAGCTTTCTTT. Translation: CATRAATNTEAFF.

V and J are TRBV24-1 and TRBJ2-1; no clear D. The germline gives CDR1 KGHDR, CDR2 SFDVKD. The CDR3 consists of 14 residues. The ends were cut back, 5 bases at V and 0 bases at J, with 7 bases in the middle. The CDR3 loop is CATSAPSSYNEQFF. The CDR3 coding sequence is TGTGCCACCAGTGCCCCGAGCTCCTACAATGAGCAGTTCTTC.

The chain links TRBV18 to TRBJ1-1; 9 bases map to TRBD1. Losses at the gene ends were 9 bases for V and 2 bases for J; bases not matched to a gene: 7. The germline CDR1 and CDR2 sequences are KGHSH and LQKENI. The length of the CDR3 is 14 residues. The DNA for the CDR3 is TGTGCCAGTCTTCCGGGACAGGGCAACACTGAAGCTTTCTTT. Translation: CASLPGQGNTEAFF.